Below, one T cell receptor (beta chain) is given with its context. Which antigen it targets is not known. No much larger clone is present one base from it, and per-base qualities are unavailable. In Seattle, one collaborating source enrolled patients while the infection was active and tracked those patients longitudinally over the course of disease. Collaborating institutions collected whole blood in K2EDTA tubes following their own protocols. For TCRbeta analysis, collaborators shipped samples as frozen whole blood, isolated PBMCs, or DNA extracted from either of those sample types. The data stem from a study of blood T cell repertoires in COVID-19 (TCRdb year 2020). Context from the whole study: Samples from collaborators originated in the United States, Italy and Spain and spanned both the acute and convalescent phases of COVID-19. Nearly every sample came with metadata listing a de-identified subject ID, COVID-19 status, age in years and sex. Where available, HLA class I and class II types were taken from metadata supplied by the sample provider and were not determined by assay-based typing. Samples came from the ongoing ImmuneRACE study (first 160 participants) plus 1,254 subjects from 6 global collaborators. The material from the prospective study consisted of cDNA or gDNA derived from T cells, B-cell-depleted T cells, or PBMCs. The repertoires were released in a freely available public database meant as a resource for research on the immune response to SARS-CoV-2. Deeply sampled blood TCRbeta repertoires from subjects exposed to, actively infected with, or recovered from COVID-19 were included in the dataset.

From a lookup of the germline V gene, CDR1 and CDR2 are SNHLY and FYNNEI. Clipping removes 5 bases from V and 6 bases from J, with 10 as the unmatched junction base count. From its cysteine to its phenylalanine, the CDR3 spans 16 amino acids. The only DNA kept is the CDR3, 48 bases in frame from the first base. Paper-wide results and their limitations: The amount of clinical and demographic metadata varied by source and participant and was provided uncurated.

The immunoSEQ Assay, a bias-controlled multiplex PCR, was used to amplify TCRbeta CDR3 regions from genomic DNA. Under the source paper's analysis protocol: The number of nucleated cells in each sample was estimated from the amplification of reference gene primers within the assay. Sequence reads were collapsed and filtered to measure the absolute abundance of every unique TCRbeta CDR3 rearrangement. For each sample, productive Simpson clonality was calculated as the square root of Simpson's diversity index across productive rearrangements. TCRdb mirrors the immuneACCESS table, restricted to in-frame sequences. Some clones are absent from its copies; in checked studies, under half trace to an unresolved V gene, and the reason for the others is unknown. V, J and clone size derive from that table, while D and trimming were established from the DNA sequence. This sample is represented by hundreds of thousands of clones; approximately 88% of them were singletons. Jointly, the top ten make up over 10% of the sample.

Material: peripheral blood. This sequence originates from a woman in her forties or fifties with COVID-19, enrolled during active disease. The V and J genes are TRBV2 and TRBJ2-1, with 10 bases matching TRBD2. The CDR3 corresponds to CASSPIAGGSTNEQFF. The DNA sequence follows: TGTGCCAGCAGTCCAATAGCGGGGGGATCCACCAATGAGCAGTTCTTC.